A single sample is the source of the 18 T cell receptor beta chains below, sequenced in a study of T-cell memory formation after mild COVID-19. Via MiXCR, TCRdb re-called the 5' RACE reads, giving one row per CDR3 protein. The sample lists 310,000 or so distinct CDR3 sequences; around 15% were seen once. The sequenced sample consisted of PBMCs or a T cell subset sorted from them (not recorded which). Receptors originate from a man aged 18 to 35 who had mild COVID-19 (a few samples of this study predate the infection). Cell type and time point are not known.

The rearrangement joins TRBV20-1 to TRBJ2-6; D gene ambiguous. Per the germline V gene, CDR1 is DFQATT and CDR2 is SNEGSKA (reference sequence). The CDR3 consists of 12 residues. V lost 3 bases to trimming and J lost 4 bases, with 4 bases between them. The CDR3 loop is CSASEGANVLTF. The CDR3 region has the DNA TGCAGTGCTAGCGAGGGGGCCAACGTCCTGACTTTC.

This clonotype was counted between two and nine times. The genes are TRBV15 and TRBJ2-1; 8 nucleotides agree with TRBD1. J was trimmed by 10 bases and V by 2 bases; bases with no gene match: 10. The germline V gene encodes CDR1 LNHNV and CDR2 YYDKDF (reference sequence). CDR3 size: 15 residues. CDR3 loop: CATSRSKTGANEQFF. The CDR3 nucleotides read TGTGCCACCAGCAGATCGAAGACAGGGGCAAACGAGCAGTTCTTC. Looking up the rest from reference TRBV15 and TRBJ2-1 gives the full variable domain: DAMVIQNPRYQVTQFGKPVTLSCSQTLNHNVMYWYQQKSSQAPKLLFHYYDKDFNNEADTPDNFQSRRPNTSFCFLDIRSPGLGDTAMYLCATSRSKTGANEQFFGPGTRLTVL.

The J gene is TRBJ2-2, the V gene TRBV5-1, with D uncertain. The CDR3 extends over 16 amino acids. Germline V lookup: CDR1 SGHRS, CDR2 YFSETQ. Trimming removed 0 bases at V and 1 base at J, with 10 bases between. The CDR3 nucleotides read TGCGCCAGCAGCTTGGGGGGTCACTTGAACACCGGGGAGCTGTTTTTT. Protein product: CASSLGGHLNTGELFF. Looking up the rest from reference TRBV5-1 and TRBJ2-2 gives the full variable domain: KAGVTQTPRYLIKTRGQQVTLSCSPISGHRSVSWYQQTPGQGLQFLFEYFSETQRNKGNFPGRFSGRQFSNSRSEMNVSTLELGDSALYLCASSLGGHLNTGELFFGEGSRLTVL.

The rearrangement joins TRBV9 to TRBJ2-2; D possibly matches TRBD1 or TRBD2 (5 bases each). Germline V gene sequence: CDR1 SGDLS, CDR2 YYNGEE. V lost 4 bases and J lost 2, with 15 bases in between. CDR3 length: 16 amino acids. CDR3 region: CASSLRGRTNTGELFF. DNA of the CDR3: TGTGCCAGCAGCCTGAGGGGCAGAACTAACACCGGGGAGCTGTTTTTT. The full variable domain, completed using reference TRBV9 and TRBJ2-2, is DSGVTQTPKHLITATGQRVTLRCSPRSGDLSVYWYQQSLDQGLQFLIQYYNGEERAKGNILERFSAQQFPDLHSELNLSSLELGDSALYFCASSLRGRTNTGELFFGEGSRLTVL.

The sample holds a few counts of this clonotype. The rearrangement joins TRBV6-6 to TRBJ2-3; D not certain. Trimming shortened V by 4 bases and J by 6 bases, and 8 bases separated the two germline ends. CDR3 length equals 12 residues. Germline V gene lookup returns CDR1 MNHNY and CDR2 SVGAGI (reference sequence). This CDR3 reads CASSSRMDTQYF. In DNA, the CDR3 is TGTGCCAGCAGTTCTCGGATGGATACGCAGTATTTT.

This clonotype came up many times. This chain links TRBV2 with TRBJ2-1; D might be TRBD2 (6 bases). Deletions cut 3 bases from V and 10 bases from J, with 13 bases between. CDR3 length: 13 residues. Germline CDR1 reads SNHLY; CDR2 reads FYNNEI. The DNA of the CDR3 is TGTGCCAGCAGTGACGCCCGGGGGAGGGAGCAGTTCTTC. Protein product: CASSDARGREQFF.

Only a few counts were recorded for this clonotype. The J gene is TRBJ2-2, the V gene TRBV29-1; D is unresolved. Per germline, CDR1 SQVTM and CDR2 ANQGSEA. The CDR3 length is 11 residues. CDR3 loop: CSYRNTGELFF. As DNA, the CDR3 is TGCAGTTACAGGAACACCGGGGAGCTGTTTTTT.

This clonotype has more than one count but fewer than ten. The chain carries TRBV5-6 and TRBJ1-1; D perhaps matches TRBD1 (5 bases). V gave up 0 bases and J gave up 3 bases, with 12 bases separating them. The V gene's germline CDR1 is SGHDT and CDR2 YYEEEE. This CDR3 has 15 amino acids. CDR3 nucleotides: TGTGCCAGCAGCTTGGAGAGGCAGGGATACACTGAAGCTTTCTTT. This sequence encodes CASSLERQGYTEAFF.

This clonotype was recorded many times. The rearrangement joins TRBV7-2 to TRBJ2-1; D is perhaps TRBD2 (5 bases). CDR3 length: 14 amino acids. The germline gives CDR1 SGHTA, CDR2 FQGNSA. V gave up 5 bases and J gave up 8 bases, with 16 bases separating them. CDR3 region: CASSPSWVSDEQFF. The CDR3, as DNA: TGTGCCAGCAGCCCTTCTTGGGTTAGCGATGAGCAGTTCTTC.

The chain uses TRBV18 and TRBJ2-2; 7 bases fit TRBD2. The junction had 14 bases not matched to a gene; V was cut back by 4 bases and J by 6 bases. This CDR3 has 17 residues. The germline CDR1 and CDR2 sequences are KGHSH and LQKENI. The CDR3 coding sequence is TGTGCCAGCTCACAACTTAATGTCGCCGGGGGGTCCGGGGAGCTGTTTTTT. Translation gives CASSQLNVAGGSGELFF. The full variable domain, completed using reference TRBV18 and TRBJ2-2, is NAGVMQNPRHLVRRRGQEARLRCSPMKGHSHVYWYRQLPEEGLKFMVYLQKENIIDESGMPKERFSAEFPKEGPSILRIQQVVRGDSAAYFCASSQLNVAGGSGELFFGEGSRLTVL.

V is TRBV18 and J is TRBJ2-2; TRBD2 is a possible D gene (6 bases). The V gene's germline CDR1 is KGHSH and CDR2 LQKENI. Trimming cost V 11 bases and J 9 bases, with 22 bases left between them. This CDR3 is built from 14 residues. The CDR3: CAVPLTGDHRELFF. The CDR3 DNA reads TGTGCCGTTCCCCTGACGGGAGACCACCGGGAGCTGTTTTTT. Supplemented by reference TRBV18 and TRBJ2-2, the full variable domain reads NAGVMQNPRHLVRRRGQEARLRCSPMKGHSHVYWYRQLPEEGLKFMVYLQKENIIDESGMPKERFSAEFPKEGPSILRIQQVVRGDSAAYFCAVPLTGDHRELFFGEGSRLTVL.

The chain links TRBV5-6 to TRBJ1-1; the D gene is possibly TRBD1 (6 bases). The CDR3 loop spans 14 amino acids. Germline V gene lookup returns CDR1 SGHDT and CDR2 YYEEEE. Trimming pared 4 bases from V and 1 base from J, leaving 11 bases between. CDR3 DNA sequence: TGTGCCAGCAGCGACCGGGACAAGAACACTGAAGCTTTCTTT. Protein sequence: CASSDRDKNTEAFF.

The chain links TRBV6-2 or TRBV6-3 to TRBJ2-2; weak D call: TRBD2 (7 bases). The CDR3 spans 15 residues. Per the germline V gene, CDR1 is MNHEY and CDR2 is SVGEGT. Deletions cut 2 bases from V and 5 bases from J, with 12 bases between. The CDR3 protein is CASSYRGGCTGELFF. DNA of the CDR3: TGTGCCAGCAGTTACCGCGGGGGCTGTACCGGGGAGCTGTTTTTT.

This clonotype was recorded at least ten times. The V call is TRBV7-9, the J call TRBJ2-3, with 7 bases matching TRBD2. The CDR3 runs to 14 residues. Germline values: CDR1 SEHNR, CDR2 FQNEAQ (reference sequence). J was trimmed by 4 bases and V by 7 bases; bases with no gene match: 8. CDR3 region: CASTRRGYPDTQYF. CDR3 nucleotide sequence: TGTGCCAGCACTCGGCGGGGGTACCCAGATACGCAGTATTTT.

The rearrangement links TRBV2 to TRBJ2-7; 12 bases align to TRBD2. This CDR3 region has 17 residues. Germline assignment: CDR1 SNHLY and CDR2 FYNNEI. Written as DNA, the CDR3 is TGTGCTGCTATCGTCCCGGCGTCTAGCGGGGGGGGATACGAGCAGTACTTC. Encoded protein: CAAIVPASSGGGYEQYF.

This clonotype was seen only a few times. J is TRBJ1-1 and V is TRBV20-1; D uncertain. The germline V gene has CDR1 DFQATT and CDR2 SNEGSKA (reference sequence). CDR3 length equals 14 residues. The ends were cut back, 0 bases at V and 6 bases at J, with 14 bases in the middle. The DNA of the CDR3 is TGCAGTGCTAGAGATCCGTGGAAGGAGGCTGAAGCTTTCTTT. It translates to CSARDPWKEAEAFF.

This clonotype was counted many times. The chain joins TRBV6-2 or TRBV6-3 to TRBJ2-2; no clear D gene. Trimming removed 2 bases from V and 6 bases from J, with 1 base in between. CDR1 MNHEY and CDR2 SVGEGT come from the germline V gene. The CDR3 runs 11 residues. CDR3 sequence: CASSYPGELFF. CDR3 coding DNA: TGTGCCAGCAGTTACCCCGGGGAGCTGTTTTTT.

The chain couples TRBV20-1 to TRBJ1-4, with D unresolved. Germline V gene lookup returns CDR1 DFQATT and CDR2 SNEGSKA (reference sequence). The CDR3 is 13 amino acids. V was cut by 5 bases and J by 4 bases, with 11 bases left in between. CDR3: CSAARKINEKLFF. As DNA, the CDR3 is TGCAGTGCTGCAAGAAAAATTAATGAAAAACTGTTTTTT.